Here is one TCR beta chain with its context. Its target is not known. The data are from a study of cytomegalovirus exposure and HLA in healthy donors. Study observations and caveats: The CMV antigen specificity of three CMV-associated chains was confirmed through in vitro analysis. That first-cohort TCR clusters tended to co-occur in the roughly 130 validation repertoires was found in a later analysis. Cytomegalovirus-associated status was assigned to some 180 TCR beta chains.

TCRdb's copy holds only in-frame clones and misses some; the assay was immunoSEQ multiplex PCR. The sample lists roughly 150,000 clones, 70% to 90% seen once, with under 9% in the top ten. Material: PBMCs. This sequence originates from a man aged 18 to 35 in good health and CMV-seropositive.

The CDR3 protein is CASSSDRGPRYEQYF. The CDR3 DNA sequence: TGCGCCAGCAGCTCGGACCGAGGGCCCCGCTACGAGCAGTACTTC. The J gene is TRBJ2-7, the V gene TRBV5-1, with D perhaps matching TRBD2 (5 bases). The CDR3 spans 15 residues. Per the germline V gene, CDR1 is SGHRS and CDR2 is YFSETQ. V was pared by 3 bases and J by 3 bases, with 16 bases between. The complete variable domain, with remaining parts taken from reference TRBV5-1 and TRBJ2-7, reads KAGVTQTPRYLIKTRGQQVTLSCSPISGHRSVSWYQQTPGQGLQFLFEYFSETQRNKGNFPGRFSGRQFSNSRSEMNVSTLELGDSALYLCASSSDRGPRYEQYFGPGTRLTVT.